The 27 T cell receptor beta chains below were found in one sample sequenced in a study of blood T cell repertoires in COVID-19 (dated by TCRdb to 2020 to 2022). The method was the immunoSEQ multiplex PCR assay. TCRdb provides this immuneACCESS table in a form limited to in-frame rearrangements. Some clones are lacking; in checked studies, under half of them reflect an unresolved V gene, and why the rest are absent is not known. This sample gives about 340,000 clones in total; approximately 82% of them show up just once. The ten biggest clones cover just under 3% of the sample. Sequencing used peripheral blood. All receptors come from a man aged 30 to 45 with active or convalescent COVID-19.

This chain uses TRBV25-1 with TRBJ2-1; 8 bases line up with TRBD2. Per the germline V gene, CDR1 is MGHDK and CDR2 is SYGVNS. V trimming: 4 bases; J trimming: 0 bases; junction bases outside the gene matches: 8. The CDR3 runs 17 residues. CDR3 sequence reads: CASSGTSGSSSYNEQFF. In nucleotides, the CDR3 is TGTGCCAGCAGTGGTACTAGCGGTTCGAGCTCCTACAATGAGCAGTTCTTC. The complete variable domain, with remaining parts taken from reference TRBV25-1 and TRBJ2-1, reads EADIYQTPRYLVIGTGKKITLECSQTMGHDKMYWYQQDPGMELHLIHYSYGVNSTEKGDLSSESTVSRIRTEHFPLTLESARPSHTSQYLCASSGTSGSSSYNEQFFGPGTRLTVL.

This chain uses TRBV2 with TRBJ2-6, with 13 bases that match TRBD2. The J segment lost 3 bases and the V segment lost 9 bases, leaving 5 bases of the junction unmatched. This CDR3 comprises 16 residues. Per germline, CDR1 SNHLY and CDR2 FYNNEI. The CDR3 here is CARGLAGVSGANVLTF. In DNA form, the CDR3 reads TGTGCCAGAGGACTAGCGGGAGTTAGTGGGGCCAACGTCCTGACTTTC. The variable domain in full, with the rest retrieved from reference TRBV2 and TRBJ2-6, is EPEVTQTPSHQVTQMGQEVILRCVPISNHLYFYWYRQILGQKVEFLVSFYNNEISEKSEIFDDQFSVERPDGSNFTLKIRSTKLEDSAMYFCARGLAGVSGANVLTFGAGSRLTVL.

This clone was observed a single time. This rearrangement joins TRBV29-1 to TRBJ2-7; TRBD2 matches at 9 bases. CDR1 SQVTM and CDR2 ANQGSEA come from the germline V gene. This CDR3 has 13 residues. V trimming: 7 bases; J trimming: 6 bases; junction bases outside the gene matches: 10. DNA of the CDR3: TGCAGCGCCCGTGGGGGCGGGAGGGGCGAGCAGTACTTC. Translated: CSARGGGRGEQYF.

The chain joins TRBV11-3 to TRBJ2-2, with TRBD1 matching over 7 bases. Germline assignment: CDR1 SGHNT and CDR2 YENEEA. V dropped 0 bases and J dropped 0; count of bases not matched to a gene: 1. The CDR3 extends over 16 amino acids. Written as DNA, the CDR3 is TGTGCCAGCAGCTTAGAGGGGACAGCGAACACCGGGGAGCTGTTTTTT. Protein: CASSLEGTANTGELFF. Full variable domain (missing parts from reference TRBV11-3 and TRBJ2-2): EAGVVQSPRYKIIEKKQPVAFWCNPISGHNTLYWYLQNLGQGPELLIRYENEEAVDDSQLPKDRFSAERLKGVDSTLKIQPAELGDSAVYLCASSLEGTANTGELFFGEGSRLTVL.

The gene calls are TRBV7-9 and TRBJ2-3, with 10 bases that match TRBD2. In germline, CDR1 is SEHNR, CDR2 FQNEAQ (reference sequence). The J segment lost 2 bases and the V segment lost 5 bases, leaving 10 bases of the junction unmatched. There are 17 residues in the CDR3. CDR3 nucleotide sequence: TGTGCCAGCAGCGCCCGGCCTAGCGGGGGAGCCACAGATACGCAGTATTTT. Translating it yields CASSARPSGGATDTQYF.

This clone appeared many times. CDR3 nucleotides: TGTGCCAGCAGCGTAGCTGGGGGCAGTTCTGCAACTAATGAAAAACTGTTTTTT. Translation gives CASSVAGGSSATNEKLFF. The rearrangement joins TRBV9 to TRBJ1-4; D is possibly TRBD1 (6 bases). Germline CDR1 SGDLS, CDR2 YYNGEE. This CDR3 is built from 18 residues. V was clipped by 0 bases and J by 0 bases, with 15 bases between them. Looking up the rest from reference TRBV9 and TRBJ1-4 gives the full variable domain: DSGVTQTPKHLITATGQRVTLRCSPRSGDLSVYWYQQSLDQGLQFLIQYYNGEERAKGNILERFSAQQFPDLHSELNLSSLELGDSALYFCASSVAGGSSATNEKLFFGSGTQLSVL.

The chain links TRBV6-1 to TRBJ2-4; 11 nucleotides align to TRBD2. The CDR3 has 15 amino acids. V dropped 0 bases and J dropped 7; count of bases not matched to a gene: 2. Germline lookup yields CDR1 MNHNS and CDR2 SASEGT. The CDR3 protein is CASSEASGGANIQYF. In DNA form, the CDR3 reads TGTGCCAGCAGTGAAGCTAGCGGGGGGGCCAACATTCAGTACTTC.

The chain is built from TRBV5-4 and TRBJ1-4; 8 nucleotides agree with TRBD1. This CDR3 contains 17 residues. Germline V gene data show CDR1 as SGHNT and CDR2 as YYREEE (reference sequence). V dropped 0 bases and J dropped 3; count of bases not matched to a gene: 7. This CDR3 is CASSLDGQGAANEKLFF. The CDR3 DNA is TGTGCCAGCAGCTTGGACGGTCAGGGGGCGGCTAATGAAAAACTGTTTTTT.

This sequence joins TRBV6-2 or TRBV6-3 and TRBJ1-6; D may be TRBD1 (6 bases). The CDR3 has 18 amino acids. Germline CDR1 is MNHEY and CDR2 is SVGEGT. Trimming took 2 bases from V and 10 from J, leaving 24 bases between them. In nucleotides, the CDR3 is TGTGCCAGCAGTTACCCGACAGGAAAGGTCATACGGGGATCACCCCTCCACTTT. It translates to CASSYPTGKVIRGSPLHF.

The chain joins TRBV18 to TRBJ2-7, with 8 bases aligning to TRBD2. Germline CDR1 reads KGHSH; CDR2 reads LQKENI. V trimming: 2 bases; J trimming: 3 bases; junction bases outside the gene matches: 3. The CDR3 sequence is 14 residues long. CDR3 protein: CASSPTLAGYEQYF. CDR3 DNA: TGTGCCAGCTCACCAACCCTAGCGGGCTACGAGCAGTACTTC.

The chain employs TRBV4-2 and TRBJ2-5; 16 bases agree with TRBD2. There are 18 residues in the CDR3. CDR1 LGHNA and CDR2 YNFKEQ come from the germline V gene. The V and J ends lost 0 bases and 3 bases, in that order; junction bases with no gene match: 4. Written as DNA, the CDR3 is TGTGCCAGCAGCCAAGATTTGGGGACTAGCGGGAGGGAAGAGACCCAGTACTTC. Encoded protein: CASSQDLGTSGREETQYF.

The CDR3 is CASSYSGQGRTAYNEQFF. The CDR3 DNA reads as TGTGCCAGCAGCTACTCGGGACAGGGAAGGACTGCCTACAATGAGCAGTTCTTC. This sequence joins TRBV11-3 and TRBJ2-1; TRBD1 matches 9 bases. Germline trimming cut 4 bases from V and 2 bases from J; bases unmatched to any gene: 12. There are 18 residues in the CDR3. Germline CDR1 reads SGHNT; CDR2 reads YENEEA.

The V and J genes are TRBV7-8 and TRBJ1-3, with D possibly matching TRBD1 (6 bases). Germline V gene lookup returns CDR1 SGHVS and CDR2 FQNEAQ. The CDR3 sequence is 16 residues long. Trimming left V 5 bases short and J 0 bases short, with 14 bases between. CDR3 protein: CASSVNRASSGNTIYF. As DNA, the CDR3 is TGTGCCAGCAGCGTAAACAGGGCAAGCTCTGGAAACACCATATATTTT.

As concerns this clone: One junction end disagrees with the germline gene, perhaps due to a read error. This chain connects TRBV29-1 to TRBJ1-1, with D perhaps matching TRBD1 (5 bases). This CDR3 comprises 16 residues. CDR1 is SQVTM and CDR2 is ANQGSEA in the germline V gene. DNA for the CDR3: TGCAGCGCTGAAGGCCTGCAGGGAAAGGCCCTCACTGAAGCTTTCTTT. Protein sequence: CSAEGLQGKALTEAFF.

The gene calls are TRBV18 and TRBJ2-1; TRBD1 might be the D (6 bases). CDR3 size: 15 residues. V was clipped by 4 bases and J by 7 bases, with 17 bases between them. Germline-derived CDR1 and CDR2 are KGHSH and LQKENI. Here the CDR3 reads CASSLPAQGWNEQFF. The CDR3 DNA sequence: TGTGCCAGCTCACTCCCTGCCCAGGGGTGGAATGAGCAGTTCTTC.

The chain employs TRBV19 and TRBJ1-5; tentatively, D is TRBD1 (5 bases). Per germline, CDR1 LNHDA and CDR2 SQIVND (reference sequence). The CDR3 sequence is 17 residues long. Trimming pared 2 bases from V and 9 bases from J, leaving 23 bases between. The CDR3 here is CASSISVRQTRGRPQHF. The CDR3 DNA reads TGTGCCAGTAGTATATCCGTCCGACAGACCCGCGGGAGGCCCCAGCATTTT.

The chain employs TRBV11-2 and TRBJ2-7; 8 bases are a match to TRBD1. The junction had 12 bases not matched to a gene; V was cut back by 4 bases and J by 4 bases. Germline V gene data show CDR1 as SGHAT and CDR2 as FQNNGV. This CDR3 spans 16 amino acids. The CDR3 loop reads CASSSPSDRDLYEQYF. DNA for the CDR3: TGTGCCAGCAGCTCGCCTTCGGACAGGGATCTATACGAGCAGTACTTC.

Written as DNA, the CDR3 is TGTGCCAGCAGAATGACAGGGGGGGCGAACACTGAAGCTTTCTTT. This sequence encodes CASRMTGGANTEAFF. V and J are TRBV6-5 and TRBJ1-1; 9 bases line up with TRBD1. V was clipped by 6 bases and J by 1 base; unmatched bases: 6. CDR3 length: 15 residues. Germline V gene data show CDR1 as MNHEY and CDR2 as SVGAGI.

The chain uses TRBV27 and TRBJ2-5; no clear D gene. In germline, CDR1 is MNHEY, CDR2 SMNVEV (reference sequence). The CDR3 is made up of 13 amino acids. V dropped 5 bases and J dropped 6 bases, with 13 bases sitting between them. The CDR3 DNA sequence: TGTGCCAGCAGTACCACCCAACAAAAGACCCAGTACTTC. The encoded protein is CASSTTQQKTQYF.

This chain joins TRBV4-2 and TRBJ2-3; TRBD2 matches 8 bases. Trimming took 2 bases from V and 0 from J; bases not matched to a gene: 7. The germline gives CDR1 LGHNA, CDR2 YNFKEQ. This CDR3 has 17 residues. CDR3: CASSQIGVAGSTDTQYF. The DNA for the CDR3 is TGTGCCAGCAGCCAAATCGGGGTAGCGGGGAGCACAGATACGCAGTATTTT.

The chain couples TRBV7-2 to TRBJ2-7; TRBD2 matches at 8 bases. After removal of 6 bases from V and 7 bases from J, the junction contained 14 bases not matched to a gene. Germline V gene lookup returns CDR1 SGHTA and CDR2 FQGNSA. The CDR3 is made up of 15 amino acids. For the CDR3, the DNA is TGTGCCAGCAGTCCCGGTAGCGGGGTCCGGGGTGAGCAGTACTTC. Translation gives CASSPGSGVRGEQYF.

Details on this clone: Additional DNA sequences in this sample encode the identical CDR3. The rearrangement joins TRBV27 to TRBJ2-7, with D perhaps matching TRBD2 (6 bases). The CDR3 runs 14 residues. CDR1 and CDR2 (germline): MNHEY, SMNVEV (reference sequence). With 0 bases removed from V and 2 bases from J, the gap between germline ends came to 8 bases. The CDR3 protein is CASSLSAGTYEQYF. The DNA for the CDR3 is TGTGCCAGCAGTTTATCAGCGGGCACCTACGAGCAGTACTTC.

The chain recombines TRBV7-9 with TRBJ1-4, with TRBD1 as a possible D gene (5 bases). V shed 2 bases and J shed 6 bases, with 7 bases lying between them. Germline-derived CDR1 and CDR2 are SEHNR and FQNEAQ (reference sequence). The CDR3 is 13 residues long. CDR3 protein: CASSLSGDEKLFF. CDR3 sequence (DNA): TGTGCCAGCAGCTTATCGGGGGATGAAAAACTGTTTTTT.

The V and J genes are TRBV5-1 and TRBJ2-2, with D uncertain. CDR1 and CDR2 from the germline V gene are SGHRS and YFSETQ. With 0 bases removed from V and 2 bases from J, the gap between germline ends came to 14 bases. The CDR3 spans 17 residues. CDR3 protein: CASSLGAFPANTGELFF. The CDR3 nucleotides read TGCGCCAGCAGCTTGGGGGCCTTTCCAGCTAACACCGGGGAGCTGTTTTTT. The complete variable domain, with remaining parts taken from reference TRBV5-1 and TRBJ2-2, reads KAGVTQTPRYLIKTRGQQVTLSCSPISGHRSVSWYQQTPGQGLQFLFEYFSETQRNKGNFPGRFSGRQFSNSRSEMNVSTLELGDSALYLCASSLGAFPANTGELFFGEGSRLTVL.

The CDR3 is CASSNGGQGGNQPQHF. CDR3 nucleotide sequence: TGTGCCAGCAGCAATGGAGGACAGGGAGGCAATCAGCCCCAGCATTTT. The V call is TRBV21-1, the J call TRBJ1-5; the D call TRBD1 from the table was never checked on the DNA. TRBV21-1 is recorded as a pseudogene. This CDR3 contains 16 residues.

The chain uses TRBV19 and TRBJ1-5; 7 positions match TRBD1. Trimming removed 4 bases from V and 3 bases from J; junction bases left unmatched: 6. Per germline, CDR1 LNHDA and CDR2 SQIVND (reference sequence). This CDR3 has 15 amino acids. The CDR3 region is CASSTGTEINQPQHF. In DNA, the CDR3 is TGTGCCAGTAGTACCGGGACAGAGATCAATCAGCCCCAGCATTTT. Drawing the rest from reference TRBV19 and TRBJ1-5, the complete variable domain is DGGITQSPKYLFRKEGQNVTLSCEQNLNHDAMYWYRQDPGQGLRLIYYSQIVNDFQKGDIAEGYSVSREKKESFPLTVTSAQKNPTAFYLCASSTGTEINQPQHFGDGTRLSIL.

The CDR3 bases are TGTGCCAGCAACAAATGGGGGGGGTACGAGCAGTACTTC. Translation: CASNKWGGYEQYF. The genes are TRBV9 and TRBJ2-7, with TRBD2 identical over 7 bases. CDR1 and CDR2 (germline): SGDLS, YYNGEE. Trimming at V came to 6 bases and at J to 4 bases, leaving 7 bases not matched to a gene. There are 13 residues in the CDR3.